The present T cell receptor (beta chain) was sequenced within a study of metastatic and nonmetastatic thyroid tumors. As for the study in general: Repertoire data that came from the blood and tumor or nodule tissue of malignant and benign thyroid patients were compared.

Many counts were recorded for this clone. The antigen remains unidentified. This CDR3 has 16 residues. Trimming cost V 3 bases and J 0 bases; bases outside gene matches: 3. Per germline, CDR1 KGHDR and CDR2 SFDVKD. All patients were untreated before thyroid surgery. Study-level findings and limits: TCR beta diversity was reportedly significantly higher in malignant thyroid tumors than benign nodules, in blood and tumor.

Per the study methods: For papillary thyroid cancer, a distant-metastasis classifier was constructed from CDR3 differences observed across clinicopathological groups. Via MiXCR, TCRdb re-called the PCR reads. TCRdb's processing, not the authors' own work, is the source of the V and J calls. The sample has around 30,000 clones, over 10% seen once. Specimen: blood. The sequence was obtained from a female donor with papillary thyroid cancer or a benign thyroid nodule (not recorded which). Some clones in this sample may be carry-over from other donors' samples. The J gene is TRBJ2-1, the V gene TRBV24-1; 8 positions agree with TRBD2. The CDR3: CATSDPLADSYNEQFF. CDR3 coding DNA: TGTGCCACCAGTGATCCACTAGCGGACTCCTACAATGAGCAGTTCTTC.